A single sample gave rise to the 27 T cell receptor beta chains below, sequenced in a study of T-cell reconstitution after alpha-beta-depleted transplantation in children. Preparation of the TCRbeta library used unique molecular identifiers. TCRdb re-called the PCR reads through MiXCR, storing one row per CDR3 protein. The repertoire includes fewer than 120,000 distinct CDR3 sequences, under 13% of them detected once, and over 8% sits in the top ten. The source material was PBMCs from the stem cell graft donor, sampled from the stem cell graft. The receptors shown here come from a human donor who donated a stem cell graft to a child with acute lymphoblastic leukemia.

Comment on this clonotype: A much larger clone lies one base from this, so it may be a read error. CDR3 sequence (DNA): TGTGCCTGCAGCATTACTCAGGGTTCTATGGCGGGAGTCCCCTACGAGCAGTACTTC. It codes for CACSITQGSMAGVPYEQYF. The gene calls are TRBV6-7 and TRBJ2-7; 7 bases align to TRBD2. TRBV6-7 is flagged as an ORF with uncertain function. The CDR3 sequence is 19 residues long.

The sample holds many counts of this clonotype. The chain is built from TRBV18 and TRBJ2-4; perhaps TRBD1 as D (5 bases). The CDR3 has 14 residues. Germline values: CDR1 KGHSH, CDR2 LQKENI. The V gene lost 3 bases and the J gene lost 7 bases, with 13 bases spanning the gap. The CDR3 DNA sequence: TGTGCCAGCTCACCCGGACAAGTAGGGAACATTCAGTACTTC. Its protein is CASSPGQVGNIQYF.

This clonotype showed up many times. The rearrangement joins TRBV12-3 or TRBV12-4 to TRBJ2-3; D uncertain. The CDR3 runs 14 residues. Deletions cut 7 bases from V and 2 bases from J, with 13 bases between. The CDR3 coding sequence is TGTGCCAGCAAAGACTGGGAATACACAGATACGCAGTATTTT. This codes for CASKDWEYTDTQYF.

In its sample, this clonotype was seen many times. This rearrangement joins TRBV5-6 to TRBJ1-5; D gene uncertain. The V and J ends lost 0 bases and 0 bases respectively, with 7 bases between them. The V gene's germline CDR1 is SGHDT and CDR2 YYEEEE. This CDR3 has 15 amino acids. Here the CDR3 reads CASSLGPNSNQPQHF. The CDR3, as DNA: TGTGCCAGCAGCTTGGGACCGAATAGCAATCAGCCCCAGCATTTT.

This clonotype was observed at least ten times. The chain has TRBV7-9 and TRBJ2-1, with TRBD2 as a possible D gene (5 bases). V lost 7 bases and J 0 bases, leaving 16 bases between the germline ends. CDR1 and CDR2 from the germline V gene are SEHNR and FQNEAQ (reference sequence). This CDR3 has 16 residues. CDR3: CASTPSGRGSYNEQFF. Written as DNA, the CDR3 is TGTGCCAGCACCCCAAGTGGGAGAGGCTCCTACAATGAGCAGTTCTTC.

This clonotype was seen many times. This chain links TRBV5-1 with TRBJ2-7; D is possibly TRBD2 (6 bases). The CDR3 extends over 15 amino acids. The V and J ends lost 4 bases and 2 bases respectively, with 16 bases between them. The germline V gene encodes CDR1 SGHRS and CDR2 YFSETQ. CDR3 protein: CASSDPGLPPYEQYF. The CDR3 bases are TGCGCCAGCAGCGACCCGGGACTTCCACCCTACGAGCAGTACTTC.

This clonotype was counted many times. The chain recombines TRBV7-6 with TRBJ2-5, with a weak D call TRBD1 (6 bases). CDR1 and CDR2 (germline): SGHVS, FNYEAQ. This CDR3 region has 15 residues. With 7 bases removed from V and 2 bases from J, the gap between germline ends came to 17 bases. CDR3 in amino acids: CASIHSPGTQETQYF. Written as DNA, the CDR3 is TGTGCCAGCATCCACTCCCCCGGGACACAAGAGACCCAGTACTTC. Filled out from reference TRBV7-6 and TRBJ2-5, the complete variable domain reads GAGVSQSPRYKVTKRGQDVALRCDPISGHVSLYWYRQALGQGPEFLTYFNYEAQQDKSGLPNDRFSAERPEGSISTLTIQRTEQRDSAMYRCASIHSPGTQETQYFGPGTRLLVL.

Ten or more counts support this clonotype. The V and J genes are TRBV20-1 and TRBJ2-3; TRBD2 matches at 15 bases. Germline V gives CDR1 DFQATT, CDR2 SNEGSKA (reference sequence). J lost 1 base, V lost 5 bases, and 7 bases had no gene match. The CDR3 sequence is 17 residues long. In nucleotides, the CDR3 is TGCAGTGCTCTGGGACTAGCGGGAGGTTCGGGCACAGATACGCAGTATTTT. Translation: CSALGLAGGSGTDTQYF.

At least ten counts were recorded for this clonotype. The gene calls are TRBV6-1 and TRBJ2-6, with unresolved D. The CDR3 contains 16 residues. Trimming took 4 bases from V and 0 from J, leaving 10 bases between them. Germline CDR1 MNHNS, CDR2 SASEGT. As DNA, the CDR3 is TGTGCCAGCAGTGCCCAGTTACTCTCTGGGGCCAACGTCCTGACTTTC. Translating it yields CASSAQLLSGANVLTF.

V gene TRBV6-5 combines with J gene TRBJ2-1; D gene unclear. CDR3 size: 16 residues. The germline V and J ends were trimmed by 2 bases and 0 bases, with 11 bases remaining between them. Germline V gives CDR1 MNHEY, CDR2 SVGAGI. The CDR3 sequence: CASSYTTASSYNEQFF. The DNA of the CDR3 is TGTGCCAGCAGTTACACTACAGCGAGCTCCTACAATGAGCAGTTCTTC.

In its sample, this clonotype was seen many times. This chain uses TRBV28 with TRBJ2-3, with D possibly TRBD2 on 6 matching bases. This CDR3 region has 15 residues. V was trimmed by 7 bases and J by 2 bases, leaving 16 bases between them. Germline V gene lookup returns CDR1 MDHEN and CDR2 SYDVKM. The CDR3: CASIPFRGNTDTQYF. In DNA, the CDR3 is TGTGCCAGCATCCCCTTTCGCGGGAACACAGATACGCAGTATTTT.

This clonotype was observed a few times. The chain employs TRBV4-3 and TRBJ2-7; D is perhaps TRBD1 or TRBD2 (5 bases each). Trimming took 4 bases from V and 2 from J, leaving 15 bases between them. This CDR3 has 15 residues. CDR1 and CDR2 from the germline V gene are LGHNA and YSLEER. CDR3 sequence (DNA): TGCGCCAGCAGCCCCAGTTCGGGGACCCCCTACGAGCAGTACTTC. Translating it yields CASSPSSGTPYEQYF.

This clonotype was counted many times. CDR3 loop: CASSPTGTGGNTEAFF. CDR3 sequence (DNA): TGTGCCAGCAGTCCAACCGGGACAGGGGGTAACACTGAAGCTTTCTTT. The chain couples TRBV28 to TRBJ1-1; 11 nucleotides match TRBD1. Trimming took 5 bases from V and 2 from J; bases not matched to a gene: 7. The CDR3 is 16 amino acids. The germline V gene has CDR1 MDHEN and CDR2 SYDVKM.

This clonotype was recorded many times. The chain couples TRBV20-1 to TRBJ2-1, with 9 bases that match TRBD1. CDR1 is DFQATT and CDR2 is SNEGSKA in the germline V gene (reference sequence). The CDR3 is 15 amino acids. V lost 4 bases, J lost 6 bases, and 10 bases stayed unmatched. The CDR3 DNA is TGCAGTGCTACCGGACAGGGGATAGGAGTCAATGAGCAGTTCTTC. Amino acid sequence: CSATGQGIGVNEQFF.

This clonotype was detected ten times or more. V and J are TRBV18 and TRBJ1-1, with D maybe TRBD1 (6 bases). The V gene's germline CDR1 is KGHSH and CDR2 LQKENI. V shed 2 bases and J shed 2 bases, with 6 bases lying between them. The CDR3 runs to 13 residues. Here the CDR3 reads CASSPGTNTEAFF. The CDR3 DNA reads TGTGCCAGCTCACCAGGGACAAACACTGAAGCTTTCTTT.

This clonotype was seen repeatedly, ten times or more. The rearrangement joins TRBV20-1 to TRBJ1-2, with 9 bases that match TRBD1. The V segment lost 5 bases and the J segment 3 bases; nucleotides outside the gene matches: 7. Germline lookup yields CDR1 DFQATT and CDR2 SNEGSKA (reference sequence). CDR3 length equals 14 residues. The CDR3 loop reads CSAVDRGFDYGYTF. CDR3 in DNA: TGCAGTGCTGTGGACAGGGGATTCGACTATGGCTACACCTTC.

This clonotype is labeled medium-sized. The chain carries TRBV12-3 or TRBV12-4 and TRBJ2-3, with D perhaps TRBD2 (5 bases). Trimming left V 5 bases short and J 0 bases short, with 21 bases between. The CDR3 sequence is 18 residues long. The CDR3 spells CASSPFPPGMGSTDTQYF. The CDR3 nucleotides read TGTGCCAGCAGTCCCTTCCCCCCGGGGATGGGGAGCACAGATACGCAGTATTTT.

This clonotype was observed many times. The genes are TRBV4-2 and TRBJ1-5, with D uncertain. With 0 bases removed from V and 0 bases from J, the gap between germline ends came to 6 bases. The CDR3 totals 15 residues. Germline V gene data show CDR1 as LGHNA and CDR2 as YNFKEQ. The chain's CDR3 is CASSQDKLSNQPQHF. The DNA of the CDR3 is TGTGCCAGCAGCCAAGATAAACTTAGCAATCAGCCCCAGCATTTT.

The chain recombines TRBV5-1 with TRBJ2-3; D is unclear. Trimming cost V 0 bases and J 2 bases, with 10 bases left between them. The CDR3 covers 15 residues. Germline-derived CDR1 and CDR2 are SGHRS and YFSETQ. The CDR3 nucleotides are TGCGCCAGCAGCTTGGATGTGCGGCCCACAGATACGCAGTATTTT. This translates into CASSLDVRPTDTQYF. The full variable domain, with the rest looked up from reference TRBV5-1 and TRBJ2-3, is KAGVTQTPRYLIKTRGQQVTLSCSPISGHRSVSWYQQTPGQGLQFLFEYFSETQRNKGNFPGRFSGRQFSNSRSEMNVSTLELGDSALYLCASSLDVRPTDTQYFGPGTRLTVL.

This CDR3 reads CASSPQRGTSGGAYNEQFF. CDR3 DNA sequence: TGTGCCAGCAGCCCCCAAAGGGGGACTAGCGGGGGGGCCTACAATGAGCAGTTCTTC. The chain uses TRBV11-2 and TRBJ2-1; 16 nucleotides agree with TRBD2. The junction had 9 bases not matched to a gene; V was cut back by 5 bases and J by 2 bases. Germline V CDR1 and CDR2: SGHAT, FQNNGV. The CDR3 contains 19 residues.

This clonotype occurred many times. V usage is TRBV7-2 and J usage is TRBJ2-4, with unresolved D. This CDR3 spans 13 amino acids. The ends were cut back, 1 base at V and 9 bases at J, with 10 bases in the middle. Germline V gene lookup returns CDR1 SGHTA and CDR2 FQGNSA. For the CDR3, the DNA is TGTGCCAGCAGCTTAGGCGGTTCGGGCATTCAGTACTTC. Translating it yields CASSLGGSGIQYF.

This clonotype showed up many times. The chain carries TRBV5-1 and TRBJ2-2, with D uncertain. Germline CDR1 is SGHRS and CDR2 is YFSETQ. Trimming pared 1 base from V and 5 bases from J, leaving 9 bases between. This CDR3 has 14 residues. In DNA form, the CDR3 reads TGCGCCAGCAGCTTGAGCTGGGGAACCGGGGAGCTGTTTTTT. As protein: CASSLSWGTGELFF.

This clonotype appeared many times. The chain recombines TRBV4-3 with TRBJ2-2, with TRBD1 matching over 7 bases. Germline lookup yields CDR1 LGHNA and CDR2 YSLEER. The trim removed 0 bases at V and 4 bases at J, leaving 2 bases unmatched. The CDR3 has 15 amino acids. CDR3 sequence reads: CASSQEDRFTGELFF. CDR3 in DNA: TGCGCCAGCAGCCAAGAGGACAGGTTCACCGGGGAGCTGTTTTTT.

This clonotype was seen many times. CDR3 protein: CASSFPGGPGGETQYF. DNA for the CDR3: TGTGCCAGCAGCTTCCCCGGAGGGCCGGGGGGAGAGACCCAGTACTTC. The chain employs TRBV21-1 and TRBJ2-5; TRBD2, the table's D call, was not compared with the DNA. TRBV21-1 counts as a pseudogene. The CDR3 spans 16 residues.

In this sample, this clonotype turned up many times. Its ends do not fully match the called genes, so a read error is possible. This chain connects TRBV7-2 to TRBJ2-3; D not resolved. CDR1 is SGHTA, CDR2 FQGNSA, per germline. The length of the CDR3 is 15 residues. DNA for the CDR3: TGTGCCAGCAGCTTAAGGGCAGTTGTCACAAATACGCAGTATTTT. Translating it yields CASSLRAVVTNTQYF.

This clonotype was recorded at least ten times. The V gene is TRBV20-1, the J gene TRBJ1-5; TRBD1 matches 9 bases. With 0 bases clipped from V and 0 bases from J, the junction kept 3 bases outside the gene matches. CDR3 length: 16 amino acids. Germline CDR1 DFQATT, CDR2 SNEGSKA (reference sequence). CDR3 region: CSARDTGGYSNQPQHF. DNA for the CDR3: TGCAGTGCTAGAGACACAGGGGGCTATAGCAATCAGCCCCAGCATTTT.

This clonotype appeared many times. The chain uses TRBV25-1 and TRBJ1-1; D not resolved. The germline gives CDR1 MGHDK, CDR2 SYGVNS. This CDR3 has 11 residues. Between the trimmed V and J ends, which lost 5 bases and 11 bases, there was a span of 12 bases. Written as DNA, the CDR3 is TGTGCCAGCAGTCTCGCTGGAGGCGCTTTCTTT. This codes for CASSLAGGAFF.